One and the same sample provided the 17 T cell receptor beta chains below, sequenced in a study of regulatory T cells in long-lasting Graves disease. Time point indicated: persistent/refractory GD, antithyroid drugs over 5 years with positive TRAb. The TCR library was prepared using RNA isolated from PBMCs. Arm-PCR of CDR3 regions and iRepertoire HTBI primers were the basis on which TCR beta libraries were built. In TCRdb, the multiplex PCR reads were re-called with MiXCR into one record per CDR3 protein. The sample lists some 330,000 distinct CDR3 sequences, roughly 23% seen once, with 25% to 35% in the top ten. Sequencing used peripheral blood mononuclear cells (PBMCs), obtained when the disease was refractory, from a patient treated with antithyroid drugs. These receptor sequences come from a woman aged 40 to 50 with Graves disease.

This clonotype appeared many times. The chain has TRBV20-1 and TRBJ2-5; unclear D gene. Trimming took off 3 bases at V and 5 bases at J, with 10 bases between the two ends. The V gene's germline CDR1 is DFQATT and CDR2 SNEGSKA (reference sequence). The CDR3 is made up of 12 amino acids. CDR3 in amino acids: CSARVGRETQYF. The DNA for the CDR3 is TGCAGTGCTAGGGTAGGAAGGGAGACCCAGTACTTC.

Only a few counts were recorded for this clonotype. The chain carries TRBV11-2 and TRBJ2-1; D uncertain. This CDR3 region has 17 residues. The V and J ends lost 1 base and 0 bases respectively, with 13 bases between them. Germline V gene sequence: CDR1 SGHAT, CDR2 FQNNGV. This CDR3 reads CASSLGWRKSSYNEQFF. As DNA, the CDR3 is TGTGCCAGCAGCTTAGGTTGGCGGAAAAGCTCCTACAATGAGCAGTTCTTC.

This clonotype showed up many times. The chain is built from TRBV24-1 and TRBJ1-2; D is uncertain. Germline V gives CDR1 KGHDR, CDR2 SFDVKD. This CDR3 has 12 residues. Deletions cut 4 bases from V and 4 bases from J, with 6 bases between. The CDR3 DNA is TGTGCCACCAGTGACCGATCCTATGGCTACACCTTC. Encoded protein: CATSDRSYGYTF.

Of note for this clonotype: A much larger clone differs from this one at a single base, so this may be a read error. This rearrangement joins TRBV2 to TRBJ2-7; D is unresolved. Trimming left V 6 bases short and J 3 bases short, with 9 bases between. The CDR3 totals 12 residues. Germline assignment: CDR1 SNHLY and CDR2 FYNNEI. CDR3 residues: CASRGVDYEQYF. DNA of the CDR3: TGTGCCAGCAGGGGCGTAGACTACGAGCAGTACTTC. Together with reference TRBV2 and TRBJ2-7, the CDR3 gives the full variable domain: EPEVTQTPSHQVTQMGQEVILRCVPISNHLYFYWYRQILGQKVEFLVSFYNNEISEKSEIFDDQFSVERPDGSNFTLKIRSTKLEDSAMYFCASRGVDYEQYFGPGTRLTVT.

With regard to this clonotype: This may be a read error: a much more frequent sequence differs by one nucleotide. The chain joins TRBV28 to TRBJ2-5; D may be TRBD2 (6 bases). This CDR3 contains 15 residues. Trimming removed 6 bases from V and 0 bases from J, with 14 bases in between. Germline CDR1 MDHEN, CDR2 SYDVKM. The DNA for the CDR3 is TGTGCCAGCAGCGCAAACCGGGACTACCAAGAGACCCAGTACTTC. Amino acid sequence: CASSANRDYQETQYF. Supplemented by reference TRBV28 and TRBJ2-5, the full variable domain reads DVKVTQSSRYLVKRTGEKVFLECVQDMDHENMFWYRQDPGLGLRLIYFSYDVKMKEKGDIPEGYSVSREKKERFSLILESASTNQTSMYLCASSANRDYQETQYFGPGTRLLVL.

Note on this clonotype: A much larger clone lies one base from this, so it may be a read error. The genes are TRBV7-2 and TRBJ2-7, with D tentatively TRBD2 (7 bases). CDR1 is SGHTA, CDR2 FQGNSA, per germline. The CDR3 is 16 residues long. V lost 2 bases and J 2 bases, leaving 16 bases between the germline ends. For the CDR3, the DNA is TGTGCCAGCAGCTTAAAGGAGGGGGGGGGTCCCTACGAGCAGTACTTC. It specifies CASSLKEGGGPYEQYF. Supplemented by reference TRBV7-2 and TRBJ2-7, the full variable domain reads GAGVSQSPSNKVTEKGKDVELRCDPISGHTALYWYRQSLGQGLEFLIYFQGNSAPDKSGLPSDRFSAERTGGSVSTLTIQRTQQEDSAVYLCASSLKEGGGPYEQYFGPGTRLTVT.

The chain links TRBV19 to TRBJ2-1; maybe TRBD1 (6 bases). Looked up from germline, CDR1 is LNHDA and CDR2 is SQIVND (reference sequence). V was clipped by 5 bases and J by 3 bases, with 11 bases between them. CDR3 length equals 14 residues. The CDR3 DNA follows: TGTGCCAGTAGTTCGGCAGGGGTCTACAATGAGCAGTTCTTC. It specifies CASSSAGVYNEQFF.

This clonotype was found many times. The rearrangement links TRBV10-3 to TRBJ2-5, with 7 positions matching TRBD2. The CDR3 loop spans 17 amino acids. Germline CDR1 ENHRY, CDR2 SYGVKD. The junction had 17 bases not matched to a gene; V was cut back by 9 bases and J by 1 base. CDR3 in amino acids: CAITQNPSGVGQETQYF. In DNA form, the CDR3 reads TGTGCCATAACTCAGAACCCTAGCGGAGTGGGCCAAGAGACCCAGTACTTC.

Notes on this clonotype: This may arise from a read error, as a much more abundant clone is one base away. J is TRBJ2-7 and V is TRBV28; TRBD2 matches at 11 bases. This CDR3 comprises 16 residues. CDR1 and CDR2 from the germline V gene are MDHEN and SYDVKM. In DNA form, the CDR3 reads TGTTCCAGCAGTTTAGTGCGACTAGCGGGGTACTACGAGCAGTACTTC. This gives the protein CSSSLVRLAGYYEQYF.

As for this clonotype: A read error is possible here, since a much larger clone lies one base away. The chain is built from TRBV28 and TRBJ2-4; maybe TRBD2 (5 bases). Germline CDR1 MDHEN, CDR2 SYDVKM. Trimming cost V 8 bases and J 4 bases, with 12 bases left between them. The CDR3 spans 13 residues. In DNA form, the CDR3 reads TGTGCCAGCGGTTACCGGGGTAAAAACATTCAGTACTTC. Amino acids: CASGYRGKNIQYF.

This clonotype was observed many times. V and J are TRBV27 and TRBJ1-2, with a tentative D call TRBD1 (5 bases). This CDR3 region has 15 residues. Germline CDR1 MNHEY, CDR2 SMNVEV (reference sequence). The germline V and J ends were trimmed by 7 bases and 4 bases, with 19 bases remaining between them. The CDR3 sequence: CASTTVAAGRYGYTF. The DNA for the CDR3 is TGTGCCAGCACCACCGTCGCTGCAGGGCGCTATGGCTACACCTTC.

The chain is built from TRBV28 and TRBJ2-7, with D perhaps matching TRBD1 (6 bases). The CDR3 is 14 residues long. Deletions cut 5 bases from V and 2 bases from J, with 13 bases between. The germline gives CDR1 MDHEN, CDR2 SYDVKM. CDR3 nucleotide sequence: TGTGCCAGCAGTGAGAAACAGGGTCCCTACGAGCAGTACTTC. Protein product: CASSEKQGPYEQYF.

This clonotype appeared many times. This sequence joins TRBV20-1 and TRBJ1-1; the match to TRBD1 covers 8 bases. Trimming at V came to 4 bases and at J to 9 bases, leaving 4 bases not matched to a gene. The germline CDR1 and CDR2 sequences are DFQATT and SNEGSKA (reference sequence). There are 11 residues in the CDR3. Written as DNA, the CDR3 is TGCAGTGCTAATGGACAGGGACAAGCTTTCTTT. Its translation: CSANGQGQAFF.

The CDR3 loop reads CASMDRNTGELFF. The CDR3 coding sequence is TGTGCCAGCATGGACAGAAACACCGGGGAGCTGTTTTTT. The chain recombines TRBV6-2 or TRBV6-3 with TRBJ2-2, with D perhaps matching TRBD1 (6 bases). The CDR3 has 13 amino acids. Germline-derived CDR1 and CDR2 are MNHEY and SVGEGT. Deletions cut 7 bases from V and 2 bases from J, with 8 bases between.

The chain carries TRBV2 and TRBJ2-1, with 7 bases identical to TRBD2. Germline CDR1 and CDR2: SNHLY and FYNNEI. The CDR3 covers 12 residues. V gave up 8 bases and J gave up 4 bases; unmatched junction bases: 2. The CDR3 sequence: CASEGLYNEQFF. CDR3 sequence (DNA): TGTGCCAGCGAGGGACTATACAATGAGCAGTTCTTC.

This chain connects TRBV12-3 or TRBV12-4 to TRBJ2-3, with 11 bases lining up with TRBD2. The CDR3 runs to 17 residues. The V and J ends lost 2 bases and 5 bases, in that order; junction bases with no gene match: 9. The CDR3 loop is CASSLSRLAGNIDTQYF. CDR3 coding DNA: TGTGCCAGCAGTTTATCCCGACTAGCGGGAAACATAGATACGCAGTATTTT.

The chain combines TRBV7-3 with TRBJ1-2; 9 nucleotides line up with TRBD1. The CDR3 length is 19 residues. The junction had 17 bases not matched to a gene; V was cut back by 6 bases and J by 0 bases. Germline values: CDR1 SGHTA, CDR2 FQGTGA. CDR3 sequence: CASRLRTGTGSIPNYGYTF. The CDR3 nucleotides read TGTGCCAGCAGGCTTCGCACCGGGACAGGGTCGATCCCTAACTATGGCTACACCTTC.